The 21 T cell receptor beta chains below were found in one sample sequenced in a study of cytomegalovirus exposure and HLA in healthy donors. Use of 60 Vbeta and 13 Jbeta primers characterized the PCR. Produced via immunoSEQ multiplex PCR; TCRdb's table is partial and in-frame only. The sample gives roughly 150,000 clones, around 72% of which show up once; around 2.2% is in the top ten. Input material: PBMCs. All receptors derive from a middle-aged man in good health and CMV-seronegative.

The CDR3 sequence: CASSLRGTAYEQYF. The CDR3 DNA sequence: TGTGCCAGCAGCTTAAGGGGGACAGCCTACGAGCAGTACTTC. The chain recombines TRBV11-2 with TRBJ2-7; TRBD1 agrees at 7 bases. The CDR3 runs 14 residues. Germline V gene lookup returns CDR1 SGHAT and CDR2 FQNNGV. V dropped 2 bases and J dropped 2; count of bases not matched to a gene: 3.

V is TRBV10-1 and J is TRBJ2-7, with 10 bases fitting TRBD2. CDR3 length: 16 amino acids. In germline, CDR1 is WNHNN, CDR2 SYGVQD (reference sequence). V was clipped by 4 bases and J by 2 bases; unmatched bases: 8. The CDR3 sequence is CASSAIPSGSTYEQYF. CDR3 in DNA: TGCGCCAGCAGTGCAATTCCTAGCGGGAGTACCTACGAGCAGTACTTC.

The chain carries TRBV27 and TRBJ1-2, with 8 bases lining up with TRBD1. Per the germline V gene, CDR1 is MNHEY and CDR2 is SMNVEV (reference sequence). The CDR3 length is 16 residues. J was trimmed by 4 bases and V by 2 bases; bases with no gene match: 9. The CDR3 here is CASSLLWGQATYGYTF. As DNA, the CDR3 is TGTGCCAGCAGTTTACTTTGGGGACAGGCCACCTATGGCTACACCTTC.

CDR3 coding DNA: TGTGCCAGCAGCTTAGCCCGGACAGGGGACACCGGGGAGCTGTTTTTT. This sequence encodes CASSLARTGDTGELFF. This chain links TRBV7-6 with TRBJ2-2, with 9 bases lining up with TRBD1. Germline V lookup: CDR1 SGHVS, CDR2 FNYEAQ. This CDR3 spans 16 amino acids. The V gene end was trimmed by 0 bases and the J gene end by 3 bases; junction bases not matched to a gene: 2. The full variable domain, in which reference TRBV7-6 and TRBJ2-2 provide the parts outside the CDR3, is GAGVSQSPRYKVTKRGQDVALRCDPISGHVSLYWYRQALGQGPEFLTYFNYEAQQDKSGLPNDRFSAERPEGSISTLTIQRTEQRDSAMYRCASSLARTGDTGELFFGEGSRLTVL.

This clone was observed a handful of times. J is TRBJ1-2 and V is TRBV5-1; 8 nucleotides agree with TRBD1. Trimming cost V 4 bases and J 4 bases; bases outside gene matches: 3. CDR1 is SGHRS, CDR2 YFSETQ, per germline. The CDR3 runs to 13 residues. CDR3 in amino acids: CASSPGQGYGYTF. CDR3 nucleotides: TGCGCCAGCAGCCCCGGACAGGGCTATGGCTACACCTTC.

The chain employs TRBV5-6 and TRBJ1-4, with D possibly TRBD1 on 6 matching bases. CDR1 SGHDT and CDR2 YYEEEE come from the germline V gene. V was trimmed by 1 base and J by 7 bases, leaving 14 bases between them. The length of the CDR3 is 15 residues. CDR3 protein: CASSLITSQGEKLFF. The CDR3, as DNA: TGTGCCAGCAGCTTGATCACCTCACAGGGTGAAAAACTGTTTTTT.

This chain links TRBV6-1 with TRBJ1-2, with a possible D match to TRBD1 (6 bases). Looked up from germline, CDR1 is MNHNS and CDR2 is SASEGT. This CDR3 spans 14 amino acids. Trimming took 4 bases from V and 4 from J, leaving 13 bases between them. This chain's CDR3 is CASSALQGPYGYTF. CDR3 bases: TGTGCCAGCAGTGCCTTACAGGGTCCCTATGGCTACACCTTC.

The gene calls are TRBV5-1 and TRBJ1-2; TRBD1 agrees at 8 bases. There are 16 residues in the CDR3. The germline CDR1 and CDR2 sequences are SGHRS and YFSETQ. Losses at the gene ends were 4 bases for V and 1 base for J; bases not matched to a gene: 9. The CDR3 sequence is CASSLFPGQDNYGYTF. The CDR3 nucleotides read TGCGCCAGCAGCCTTTTTCCGGGACAGGATAACTATGGCTACACCTTC.

V usage is TRBV5-4 and J usage is TRBJ1-1, with a tentative D call TRBD1 (6 bases). The CDR3 runs 16 residues. CDR1 SGHNT and CDR2 YYREEE come from the germline V gene (reference sequence). The germline V and J ends were trimmed by 6 bases and 1 base, with 19 bases remaining between them. The CDR3 loop is CASMGGGGLWNTEAFF. The DNA of the CDR3 is TGTGCCAGCATGGGAGGGGGGGGGCTGTGGAACACTGAAGCTTTCTTT.

The V and J genes are TRBV21-1 and TRBJ2-3; the D call in the table, TRBD1, was not verified against the DNA. TRBV21-1 is a pseudogene. The CDR3 contains 17 residues. The CDR3 DNA follows: TGTGCCAGCAACCGATACAGAAGACCACAAAGCACAGATACGCAGTATTTT. Protein product: CASNRYRRPQSTDTQYF.

In its sample, this clone was seen a few times. This rearrangement joins TRBV7-9 to TRBJ2-7, with 7 bases that match TRBD2. Germline V gives CDR1 SEHNR, CDR2 FQNEAQ (reference sequence). The trim removed 5 bases at V and 0 bases at J, leaving 7 bases unmatched. The CDR3 has 15 residues. CDR3 nucleotides: TGTGCCAGCAGCGGCGGGACTAAAAGCTCCTACGAGCAGTACTTC. It codes for CASSGGTKSSYEQYF.

The chain uses TRBV27 and TRBJ2-6; D is undetermined. V lost 6 bases and J 4 bases, leaving 4 bases between the germline ends. This CDR3 region has 12 residues. Germline V gene data show CDR1 as MNHEY and CDR2 as SMNVEV (reference sequence). DNA of the CDR3: TGTGCCAGCAGCAGGGGGGCCAACGTCCTGACTTTC. It is translated as CASSRGANVLTF.

The rearrangement uses TRBV10-3 and TRBJ2-2; tentative D call: TRBD1 (6 bases). The CDR3 totals 10 residues. Germline lookup yields CDR1 ENHRY and CDR2 SYGVKD. The CDR3: CAAGAGELFF. The CDR3 DNA follows: TGTGCAGCAGGGGCCGGGGAGCTGTTTTTT.

The V call is TRBV4-1, the J call TRBJ1-2; no clear D. Germline V gene data show CDR1 as MGHRA and CDR2 as YSYEKL. The CDR3 contains 14 residues. V was pared by 0 bases and J by 1 base, with 6 bases between. CDR3 region: CASSQESINYGYTF. The CDR3 DNA reads TGCGCCAGCAGCCAAGAATCAATTAACTATGGCTACACCTTC.

The CDR3 DNA sequence: TGCGCCAGCAGCTTGGACAGGGGGCGCAACATTCAGTACTTC. Translated, it gives CASSLDRGRNIQYF. The chain uses TRBV5-1 and TRBJ2-4; 9 nucleotides line up with TRBD1. V shed 0 bases and J 7 bases; nucleotides not matched to a gene: 2. The CDR3 consists of 14 residues. Germline loops: CDR1 SGHRS, CDR2 YFSETQ.

The V gene is TRBV13, the J gene TRBJ2-7; perhaps TRBD1 as D (5 bases). CDR3 size: 15 residues. The germline V gene encodes CDR1 PRHDT and CDR2 FYEKMQ (reference sequence). Trimming pared 3 bases from V and 3 bases from J, leaving 15 bases between. CDR3 loop: CASSFTVVDNYEQYF. CDR3 nucleotides: TGTGCCAGCAGCTTCACAGTCGTGGACAACTACGAGCAGTACTTC. The variable domain in full, completed from reference TRBV13 and TRBJ2-7, reads AAGVIQSPRHLIKEKRETATLKCYPIPRHDTVYWYQQGPGQDPQFLISFYEKMQSDKGSIPDRFSAQQFSDYHSELNMSSLELGDSALYFCASSFTVVDNYEQYFGPGTRLTVT.

The chain joins TRBV16 to TRBJ2-1; no clear D. The CDR3 has 14 residues. Germline loops: CDR1 KGHSY, CDR2 FQNENV. V lost 5 bases to trimming and J lost 5 bases, with 13 bases between them. The CDR3 DNA sequence: TGTGCCAGCAGCAGAGCTTCTACTAACAATGAGCAGTTCTTC. Translation: CASSRASTNNEQFF.

This rearrangement joins TRBV25-1 to TRBJ2-3; 12 positions agree with TRBD2. The germline CDR1 and CDR2 sequences are MGHDK and SYGVNS. The V gene end was trimmed by 2 bases and the J gene end by 1 base; junction bases not matched to a gene: 4. This CDR3 contains 17 residues. Written as DNA, the CDR3 is TGTGCCAGCAGTGAAGGGCGACTAGCGGGGGGCACAGATACGCAGTATTTT. Translated, it gives CASSEGRLAGGTDTQYF.

In its sample, this clone was seen once. The J gene is TRBJ2-5, the V gene TRBV27; the D gene is possibly TRBD2 (6 bases). Germline V gene sequence: CDR1 MNHEY, CDR2 SMNVEV (reference sequence). The CDR3 is 14 residues long. Trimming cost V 0 bases and J 3 bases, with 8 bases left between them. CDR3 in DNA: TGTGCCAGCAGTTTATCGTGGGGGGAAGAGACCCAGTACTTC. Its translation: CASSLSWGEETQYF.

This chain uses TRBV5-4 with TRBJ2-1; 9 nucleotides match TRBD1. This CDR3 has 15 residues. Trimming removed 0 bases from V and 5 bases from J; junction bases left unmatched: 3. Per germline, CDR1 SGHNT and CDR2 YYREEE (reference sequence). The CDR3 here is CASSLDGQGHNEQFF. The CDR3 DNA reads TGTGCCAGCAGCTTGGACGGACAGGGGCACAATGAGCAGTTCTTC.

Worth noting for this clone: At the DNA level, this CDR3 is encoded by other sequences in the same sample as well. The chain links TRBV7-2 to TRBJ2-7, with a possible D match to TRBD2 (5 bases). Trimming removed 1 base from V and 5 bases from J, with 15 bases in between. The germline gives CDR1 SGHTA, CDR2 FQGNSA. The CDR3 loop spans 15 amino acids. CDR3 in amino acids: CASSLGGSPRNEQYF. The DNA for the CDR3 is TGTGCCAGCAGCTTAGGAGGGAGTCCCAGAAACGAGCAGTACTTC.